This T cell receptor (beta chain) originates from a study of blood T cell repertoires in COVID-19 (TCRdb year 2020). Study-level background: Collaborator samples came from the United States, Italy and Spain and covered acute and convalescent phases of COVID-19. The samples were drawn from the first 160 participants of the ongoing ImmuneRACE study and from 1,254 subjects provided by 6 global collaborators. HLA class I and class II types, where available, came from metadata supplied by the sample provider rather than from assay-based typing. Deeply sampled blood TCRbeta repertoires from subjects exposed to, actively infected with, or recovered from COVID-19 were included in the dataset. The prospective study material was composed of cDNA or gDNA derived from T cells, B-cell-depleted T cells, or PBMCs. Sample metadata almost always included a de-identified subject ID, COVID-19 status, age in years and sex. A freely available public database, intended as a resource for researchers studying the immune response to SARS-CoV-2, is where the repertoires were released. Results the study describes overall, beyond this receptor: How much clinical and demographic metadata was included differed by source and by participant, and the metadata was provided uncurated.

This clone came up once. The antigen it recognizes is unknown. Per-base qualities were not stored, and no clone one base away is much larger. TCRbeta CDR3 regions were amplified from genomic DNA by means of the immunoSEQ Assay, a bias-controlled multiplex PCR. In the authors' own workflow: Nucleated cell counts per sample were estimated from amplification of reference gene primers within the assay. Sequence reads were collapsed and filtered to measure the absolute abundance of every unique TCRbeta CDR3 rearrangement. For each sample, productive Simpson clonality was calculated as the square root of Simpson's diversity index across productive rearrangements. Sourced from immuneACCESS, this table was stored by TCRdb with only in-frame sequences that have V and J called. A share of the clones is absent; for the studies checked, an unresolved V gene accounts for under half, and the remainder has no known explanation. The DNA was the basis for D and trimming; V, J and clone size are from that table. The sample table records about 54,000 clones; roughly 80% of these occur just once. The ten top clones hold approximately 6.3% of the sample.

The V end gives up 4 bases and the J end 4 bases, leaving 8 bases in the junction not matched to a gene. From cysteine to phenylalanine, the CDR3 is 15 amino acids long. The retained sequence is limited to the CDR3, 45 bases, with the frame set at the first base. The germline V gene supplies CDR1 SGHDT and CDR2 YYEEEE. Collaborating institutions collected whole blood in K2EDTA tubes following their own protocols. For TCRbeta analysis, collaborator samples were shipped as frozen whole blood, as isolated PBMCs, or as DNA extracted from either sample type. Sequences were obtained from peripheral blood. Rearrangement joined TRBV5-6 to TRBJ1-3, with 7 bases in between that match TRBD1. This clonotype was obtained from a human donor in a cohort sampled during active or convalescent COVID-19. The CDR3 region: CASSPGTVSGNTIYF. The DNA sequence follows: TGTGCCAGCAGCCCCGGGACAGTGTCAGGAAACACCATATATTTT.